The entry below describes one TCR beta chain. The data originate from a study of blood T cell repertoires in COVID-19. Overall study: T cells, B-cell-depleted T cells, or PBMCs provided the cDNA or gDNA that served as material.

In the original processing: Using reference gene primer amplification, nucleated cell counts were estimated. Assay used: immunoSEQ multiplex PCR; TCRdb lists only in-frame clones, some missing. V, J and clone size are those of that table, while D and trimming were read from the DNA. The sample holds about 320,000 clones, about 85% seen once. The age range of participants was about 18 to 89 years, with residence in fewer than 25 US areas. Trimming removed 0 bases at V and 14 bases at J, with 18 bases between. Germline values: CDR1 GTSNPN, CDR2 SVGIG (reference sequence). The CDR3 sequence is 13 residues long.

The clonotype was recovered from a woman in her twenties or thirties who had been exposed to COVID-19. Material: PBMCs or T cells enriched from blood (not recorded which). The V call is TRBV30, the J call TRBJ2-3, with D tentatively TRBD2 (5 bases). CDR3 amino acids: CAWSVLVDSPRYF. For the CDR3, the DNA is TGTGCCTGGAGTGTACTTGTGGACTCCCCTCGGTATTTT.